These 31 T cell receptor beta chains were all obtained from the same sample, sequenced in a study of cytotoxic CD8 clonotypes in ibrutinib-treated CLL. Some clones are missing from TCRdb's copy, which holds only in-frame ones; the method was immunoSEQ multiplex PCR. The table has 250,000 to 350,000 clones, 65% to 85% seen once. The sequenced sample was PBMCs, obtained at disease progression, from a patient treated with ibrutinib. These receptors all stem from a human donor with chronic lymphocytic leukemia.

This clone was detected only a few times. The chain combines TRBV5-1 with TRBJ1-1, with 11 nucleotides matching TRBD1. Trimming took 5 bases from V and 4 from J; bases not matched to a gene: 10. CDR3 length: 16 residues. Germline CDR1 reads SGHRS; CDR2 reads YFSETQ. CDR3: CASRRTGGEEGTEAFF. CDR3 nucleotide sequence: TGCGCCAGCAGGCGGACAGGGGGCGAGGAAGGCACTGAAGCTTTCTTT.

The V call is TRBV7-3, the J call TRBJ2-1, with 8 bases lining up with TRBD2. With V trimmed by 0 bases and J by 7 bases, 8 bases remained unmatched. Germline-derived CDR1 and CDR2 are SGHTA and FQGTGA. The CDR3 spans 16 residues. The CDR3 DNA is TGTGCCAGCAGCTTAACCGGGGGGGCCTCCGAGAATGAGCAGTTCTTC. Protein: CASSLTGGASENEQFF. The variable domain in full, with the rest retrieved from reference TRBV7-3 and TRBJ2-1, is GAGVSQTPSNKVTEKGKYVELRCDPISGHTALYWYRQSLGQGPEFLIYFQGTGAADDSGLPNDRFFAVRPEGSVSTLKIQRTERGDSAVYLCASSLTGGASENEQFFGPGTRLTVL.

The chain recombines TRBV6-6 with TRBJ2-7; D is unclear. Germline assignment: CDR1 MNHNY and CDR2 SVGAGI (reference sequence). With 5 bases removed from V and 9 bases from J, the gap between germline ends came to 14 bases. The CDR3 is 12 residues long. The CDR3 region has the DNA TGTGCCAGCAGTCTCGCCGAGTATCGGCAGTACTTC. Its translation: CASSLAEYRQYF.

This sequence joins TRBV5-6 and TRBJ2-3, with TRBD2 identical over 10 bases. Per the germline V gene, CDR1 is SGHDT and CDR2 is YYEEEE. This CDR3 has 16 residues. With V trimmed by 0 bases and J by 3 bases, 4 bases remained unmatched. CDR3 in DNA: TGTGCCAGCAGCTTGGCGGTACTAGCGGGGACAGATACGCAGTATTTT. Translating gives CASSLAVLAGTDTQYF.

The chain employs TRBV6-6 and TRBJ2-1; D is undetermined. This CDR3 is built from 14 residues. Germline loops: CDR1 MNHNY, CDR2 SVGAGI (reference sequence). The V and J ends lost 4 bases and 12 bases respectively, with 19 bases between them. Here the CDR3 reads CASSSPDDFSRQFF. CDR3 bases: TGTGCCAGCAGTTCCCCGGACGATTTTTCTCGGCAGTTCTTC.

V and J are TRBV27 and TRBJ1-1; 8 nucleotides align to TRBD1. The germline gives CDR1 MNHEY, CDR2 SMNVEV (reference sequence). This CDR3 is built from 15 residues. J gave up 0 bases and V 1 base, and 1 base lay outside the gene matches. In nucleotides, the CDR3 is TGTGCCAGCAGTTTATTCAGGGGGCTGAACACTGAAGCTTTCTTT. Amino acid sequence: CASSLFRGLNTEAFF.

This sequence joins TRBV29-1 and TRBJ2-2; D remains ambiguous. The CDR3 consists of 13 residues. Germline CDR1 SQVTM, CDR2 ANQGSEA. The ends were cut back, 6 bases at V and 0 bases at J, with 8 bases in the middle. The CDR3 nucleotides are TGCAGCGTCAGTGCACCGAACACCGGGGAGCTGTTTTTT. Translation gives CSVSAPNTGELFF.

In its sample, this clone was seen a few times. CDR3 loop: CSAMDTYGYTF. As DNA, the CDR3 is TGCAGTGCTATGGACACCTATGGCTACACCTTC. This sequence joins TRBV20-1 and TRBJ1-2; D might be TRBD1 (5 bases). V lost 4 bases and J lost 4, with 7 bases in between. Looked up from germline, CDR1 is DFQATT and CDR2 is SNEGSKA (reference sequence). The CDR3 totals 11 residues.

The rearrangement joins TRBV29-1 to TRBJ2-1, with no clear D. CDR3 length: 13 amino acids. Germline assignment: CDR1 SQVTM and CDR2 ANQGSEA. The V end was cut by 4 bases, the J end by 5 bases, with 12 bases between. Here the CDR3 reads CSVGQPAHNEQFF. CDR3 DNA sequence: TGCAGCGTTGGCCAGCCCGCCCACAATGAGCAGTTCTTC.

The chain links TRBV5-1 to TRBJ2-2; 12 nucleotides align to TRBD2. This CDR3 has 17 residues. V lost 2 bases to trimming and J lost 4 bases; unmatched junction nucleotides: 6. Germline loops: CDR1 SGHRS, CDR2 YFSETQ. CDR3 sequence reads: CASSFPSGGAVTGELFF. The CDR3 nucleotides are TGCGCCAGCAGCTTCCCTAGCGGGGGGGCAGTCACCGGGGAGCTGTTTTTT.

The chain uses TRBV9 and TRBJ2-7, with 9 bases fitting TRBD2. Looked up from germline, CDR1 is SGDLS and CDR2 is YYNGEE. CDR3 length: 17 residues. The V gene end was trimmed by 0 bases and the J gene end by 5 bases; junction bases not matched to a gene: 12. The chain's CDR3 is CASSVAGGLAFGNEQYF. In nucleotides, the CDR3 is TGTGCCAGCAGCGTAGCGGGGGGACTAGCCTTCGGAAACGAGCAGTACTTC.

This clone was counted a single time. The rearrangement joins TRBV9 to TRBJ2-1; D ambiguous. The CDR3 loop spans 12 amino acids. CDR1 and CDR2 (germline): SGDLS, YYNGEE. V lost 3 bases to trimming and J lost 5 bases, with 6 bases between them. Here the CDR3 reads CASSGDNNEQFF. CDR3 DNA: TGTGCCAGCAGCGGAGATAACAATGAGCAGTTCTTC.

The chain uses TRBV10-2 and TRBJ1-2, with 8 bases lining up with TRBD1. Germline assignment: CDR1 WSHSY and CDR2 SAAADI. V lost 7 bases and J lost 3; bases outside the gene matches: 7. This CDR3 region has 14 residues. The CDR3 protein is CASKGQGSYYGYTF. Here the CDR3 DNA reads TGCGCCAGCAAAGGACAGGGAAGTTACTATGGCTACACCTTC.

The chain uses TRBV7-8 and TRBJ2-7; 8 bases map to TRBD1. Germline trimming cut 8 bases from V and 3 bases from J; bases unmatched to any gene: 3. This CDR3 has 12 amino acids. Germline V CDR1 and CDR2: SGHVS, FQNEAQ. The CDR3 sequence is CASLDRVYEQYF. In DNA form, the CDR3 reads TGTGCCAGCCTGGACAGGGTCTACGAGCAGTACTTC.

The V gene is TRBV21-1, the J gene TRBJ2-2; the table names TRBD2, a call not compared with the DNA. TRBV21-1 is a documented pseudogene. The CDR3 has 12 amino acids. The CDR3 coding sequence is TGTGCCAGCAGATGGTGGAGCGGGGAGCTGTTTTTT. As protein: CASRWWSGELFF.

This rearrangement joins TRBV10-3 to TRBJ2-1, with 11 bases matching TRBD2. Germline lookup yields CDR1 ENHRY and CDR2 SYGVKD. V lost 10 bases and J lost 8; bases outside the gene matches: 10. The CDR3 runs to 14 residues. CDR3: CATQPSGGNDEQFF. In nucleotides, the CDR3 is TGTGCCACCCAACCTAGCGGGGGGAATGATGAGCAGTTCTTC.

The chain is built from TRBV9 and TRBJ2-1; D is undetermined. Germline CDR1 and CDR2: SGDLS and YYNGEE. There are 16 residues in the CDR3. Trimming stripped 1 base from V and 3 bases from J, with 14 bases between. CDR3 in DNA: TGTGCCAGCAGCGTAACGTCCTACCAAAACTACAATGAGCAGTTCTTC. This translates into CASSVTSYQNYNEQFF. The full variable domain, rest sourced from reference TRBV9 and TRBJ2-1, is DSGVTQTPKHLITATGQRVTLRCSPRSGDLSVYWYQQSLDQGLQFLIQYYNGEERAKGNILERFSAQQFPDLHSELNLSSLELGDSALYFCASSVTSYQNYNEQFFGPGTRLTVL.

The rearrangement links TRBV29-1 to TRBJ2-7; a weak D match, TRBD2 (5 bases). Trimming took 8 bases from V and 4 from J, leaving 15 bases between them. Germline CDR1 and CDR2: SQVTM and ANQGSEA. The CDR3 loop spans 12 amino acids. This CDR3 is CSFKRTAYEQYF. The CDR3 DNA sequence: TGCAGCTTCAAGCGGACTGCATACGAGCAGTACTTC.

This clone occurred a few times. J is TRBJ1-2 and V is TRBV28; D gene unclear. The CDR3 loop spans 12 amino acids. Germline V gene lookup returns CDR1 MDHEN and CDR2 SYDVKM. The V gene lost 6 bases and the J gene lost 2 bases, with 7 bases spanning the gap. In nucleotides, the CDR3 is TGTGCCAGCAGGACGGGAAACTATGGCTACACCTTC. Residues: CASRTGNYGYTF.

This clone was seen only a few times. The chain couples TRBV28 to TRBJ1-2; D remains unclear. V lost 7 bases to trimming and J lost 8 bases, with 17 bases between them. This CDR3 is built from 13 residues. The germline gives CDR1 MDHEN, CDR2 SYDVKM. In DNA, the CDR3 is TGTGCCAGCACCGGCGCCGGGGTTGGCGGCTACACCTTC. This codes for CASTGAGVGGYTF.

This chain uses TRBV5-8 with TRBJ2-7, with D uncertain. Trimming removed 0 bases from V and 2 bases from J, with 9 bases in between. The V gene's germline CDR1 is SGHTS and CDR2 YDEGEE. The CDR3 spans 14 residues. The CDR3 is CASSLGVIAYEQYF. Written as DNA, the CDR3 is TGTGCCAGCAGCTTGGGGGTGATCGCCTACGAGCAGTACTTC.

This clone came up a few times. The rearrangement links TRBV29-1 to TRBJ2-3; D may be TRBD2 (6 bases). CDR1 SQVTM and CDR2 ANQGSEA come from the germline V gene. V was clipped by 6 bases and J by 2 bases, with 9 bases between them. This CDR3 spans 12 amino acids. The CDR3 nucleotides are TGCAGCGTCGGGGGTTTCACAGATACGCAGTATTTT. Translated: CSVGGFTDTQYF.

The gene calls are TRBV5-1 and TRBJ2-1; tentatively, D is TRBD2 (6 bases). The CDR3 runs 15 residues. Germline CDR1 and CDR2: SGHRS and YFSETQ. V was pared by 0 bases and J by 4 bases, with 11 bases between. CDR3 region: CASSLVSGAYNEQFF. Written as DNA, the CDR3 is TGCGCCAGCAGCTTGGTGTCGGGAGCATACAATGAGCAGTTCTTC.

This clone was found a few times. The chain carries TRBV5-5 and TRBJ1-4, with 8 bases that match TRBD1. Germline CDR1 and CDR2: SGHKS and YYEKEE (reference sequence). The length of the CDR3 is 16 residues. With 1 base clipped from V and 3 bases from J, the junction kept 5 bases outside the gene matches. The CDR3 DNA is TGTGCCAGCAGCTTGAACAGGGGGTCTCCTAATGAAAAACTGTTTTTT. Encoded protein: CASSLNRGSPNEKLFF.

This chain joins TRBV10-2 and TRBJ2-2; D is possibly TRBD1 (6 bases). From germline, CDR1 is WSHSY and CDR2 SAAADI. CDR3 size: 14 residues. Trimming took off 7 bases at V and 4 bases at J, with 13 bases between the two ends. CDR3 region: CASMAGESTGELFF. The CDR3 coding sequence is TGCGCCAGCATGGCAGGGGAGAGCACCGGGGAGCTGTTTTTT.

V usage is TRBV28 and J usage is TRBJ2-6; 8 bases line up with TRBD1. V was clipped by 5 bases and J by 4 bases; unmatched bases: 4. Looked up from germline, CDR1 is MDHEN and CDR2 is SYDVKM. The CDR3 sequence is 15 residues long. The CDR3 nucleotides read TGTGCCAGCAGTCCGACAGGGGCCGGGGCCAACGTCCTGACTTTC. Its protein is CASSPTGAGANVLTF.

This clone was detected a few times. The V gene is TRBV5-1, the J gene TRBJ2-7; D is unresolved. V lost 0 bases and J lost 4, with 11 bases in between. This CDR3 region has 14 residues. The V gene's germline CDR1 is SGHRS and CDR2 YFSETQ. The CDR3 spells CASSLGADLYEQYF. For the CDR3, the DNA is TGCGCCAGCAGCTTGGGAGCAGATTTATACGAGCAGTACTTC.

The table lists this clone with a few counts. This chain joins TRBV4-1 and TRBJ1-6; D is uncertain. V lost 3 bases to trimming and J lost 10 bases, with 7 bases between them. The CDR3 length is 12 residues. Germline-derived CDR1 and CDR2 are MGHRA and YSYEKL. CDR3 DNA sequence: TGCGCCAGCAGCCACCCAAGGTCACCCCTCCACTTT. Amino acids: CASSHPRSPLHF.

The CDR3 sequence: CASSLEGGPTDTQYF. The CDR3 nucleotides read TGCGCCAGCAGCCTAGAGGGGGGACCCACAGATACGCAGTATTTT. The chain recombines TRBV4-1 with TRBJ2-3; D could derive from TRBD1 or TRBD2 (6 bases each). V lost 4 bases, J lost 2 bases, and 13 bases lay in between. CDR3 length: 15 residues. The germline V gene has CDR1 MGHRA and CDR2 YSYEKL.

The chain combines TRBV6-5 with TRBJ2-3; D gene ambiguous. The V end was cut by 1 base, the J end by 1 base, with 3 bases between. Germline V CDR1 and CDR2: MNHEY, SVGAGI. The CDR3 consists of 13 residues. CDR3: CASSYYGTDTQYF. In nucleotides, the CDR3 is TGTGCCAGCAGTTACTACGGCACAGATACGCAGTATTTT.

The chain joins TRBV28 to TRBJ2-7, with TRBD1 matching over 9 bases. CDR1 MDHEN and CDR2 SYDVKM come from the germline V gene. The length of the CDR3 is 14 residues. J was trimmed by 3 bases and V by 2 bases; bases with no gene match: 2. CDR3 residues: CASSLGTGSYEQYF. CDR3 nucleotide sequence: TGTGCCAGCAGTTTAGGGACAGGGAGCTACGAGCAGTACTTC. The whole variable domain, filled in from reference TRBV28 and TRBJ2-7, reads DVKVTQSSRYLVKRTGEKVFLECVQDMDHENMFWYRQDPGLGLRLIYFSYDVKMKEKGDIPEGYSVSREKKERFSLILESASTNQTSMYLCASSLGTGSYEQYFGPGTRLTVT.